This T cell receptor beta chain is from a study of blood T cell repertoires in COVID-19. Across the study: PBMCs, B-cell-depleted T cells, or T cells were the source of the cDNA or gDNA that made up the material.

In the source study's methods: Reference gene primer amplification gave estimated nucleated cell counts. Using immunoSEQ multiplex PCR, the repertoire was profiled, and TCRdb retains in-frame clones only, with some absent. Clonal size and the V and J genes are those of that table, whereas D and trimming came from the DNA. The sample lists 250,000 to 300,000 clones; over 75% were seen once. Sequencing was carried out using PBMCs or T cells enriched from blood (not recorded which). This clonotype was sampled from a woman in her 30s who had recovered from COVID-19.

Written as DNA, the CDR3 is TGCGCCAGCAGCTTTGGTTTATTGCGACGGGGTTTCGCAGATACGCAGTATTTT. Encoded protein: CASSFGLLRRGFADTQYF. The gene calls are TRBV5-1 and TRBJ2-3; possibly TRBD2 for D (5 bases). This CDR3 is 18 amino acids long. Germline-derived CDR1 and CDR2 are SGHRS and YFSETQ. Trimming shortened V by 2 bases and J by 4 bases, and 23 bases separated the two germline ends.